What follows describes a single T cell receptor (beta chain). The sample holds a few counts of this clonotype. Its antigen is unknown. No base quality information exists; no much larger clone differs at one position. Sequencing relied on an Illumina NovaSeq 6000. Using 5'RACE with constant-segment primers, TCRalpha and TCRbeta cDNA libraries were constructed, with sample barcodes and unique molecular identifiers added in the process. Trizol reagent was used to extract RNA from every sample. Libraries were amplified in two PCR steps, with a second sample barcode and Illumina TruSeq adapters added in the second step. Sequencing of the libraries was done on an Illumina NovaSeq, producing 2 x 150 bp paired-end reads. The source study handled its data this way. Demultiplexing of reads and collapsing into UMI-guided consensus sequences were performed with migec v1.2.7. Using mixcr v2.1.11, UMI consensuses were aligned to TRA and TRB V and J templates and then assembled into clonotypes. Clonotypes were classified as expanded or contracted when called significant by both edgeR and NoisET, with noise models trained on biological replicates. For edgeR calls, a false discovery rate-adjusted p below 0.01 and a log2 fold-change threshold of 1 were applied. As an exploratory analysis of dynamics, PCA with hierarchical clustering was applied to max-normalized trajectories of the 1000 most abundant clonotypes. The CD4 or CD8 phenotype of responding clones was assigned using the separately sequenced CD4+ and CD8+ repertoires. Through fastp at Q25 and MiXCR, TCRdb rebuilt clones from the public reads, retaining in-frame beta chains. Rows are combined by CDR3 protein, so each entry shows the most common genes and DNA. The authors' filters were not applied to this entry. The sample includes about 260,000 distinct CDR3 sequences, with around 17% observed a single time. The ten largest make up 22% of the sample.

The record originates from a study of T-cell memory formation after mild COVID-19 (dated by TCRdb to the early 2020s). In the study overall: TCR sequence clusters from the two donors were found to be largely donor specific. Two young, previously healthy adult volunteers, one female and one male, were included in the cohort. In two donors, T-cell clones that expanded and contracted after mild COVID-19 were tracked by sequencing TCRalpha and TCRbeta repertoires over time. Findings and caveats that apply to the study as a whole: Whether the second-wave clones peaking on day 37 were SARS-CoV-2 specific was not confirmed. Clones that contracted from day 15 to 85 showed balanced CD4/CD8 phenotypes, whereas a second wave of clones that expanded from day 15 to 37 leaned towards CD4+. Some responding clones were detected in pre-infection memory, suggesting pre-existing cross-reactive memory T cells joined the SARS-CoV-2 response. Contracting CD4+ clones were found mainly in CM and EM memory subsets, while CD8+ clones were enriched in EMRA. Only a couple of mild cases were covered by the study, and larger cohorts that include severe cases with pre-infection samples were considered necessary.

Ficoll-Paque density gradient centrifugation was the method used to isolate PBMCs. Reading from cysteine to phenylalanine, the CDR3 counts 15 amino acids. Only the CDR3 DNA is retained, 45 bases long and in frame from the first base. CDR1 and CDR2 are drawn from the germline V gene: KGHDR, SFDVKD. Trimming removed 9 bases from V and 2 bases from J; the gene matches leave 7 bases unexplained. Material: PBMCs or a T cell subset sorted from them (not recorded which). The clonotype originates from a man between 18 and 35 years old who had mild COVID-19 (a few samples of this study predate the infection). The sample titles of this study are shuffled in the database, so cell type and time point are left out; the donor was told from shared clones. The V gene is TRBV24-1 and the J gene is TRBJ1-4, with 8 bases matching TRBD1. The DNA sequence follows: TGTGCCACCGGGCTACGGACAGGGACTAATGAAAAACTGTTTTTT. Its protein product is CATGLRTGTNEKLFF.